Listed below are T cell receptor beta chains from one sample, sequenced in a study of post-analysis software for immune sequencing data. TCRdb analysed the PCR reads with MiXCR anew, one entry per CDR3 protein. The data show roughly 600,000 distinct CDR3 sequences, with roughly two fifths seen just once and roughly 1.8% held by the top ten. Sequencing input: blood. These receptors all come from a girl aged 10-17 years with multiple sclerosis. CDR3s include the opening cysteine and the closing phenylalanine or tryptophan. The order of the fields is clone size, D gene, V gene, J gene, CDR3 DNA, CDR3 protein. The D gene is left open where the match is weak. Rows may omit the clone size; those that give it use once, few, many or a size class.

NA	NA	TRBV12-3/TRBV12-4	TRBJ1-2	TGTGCCAGCAGTAACTACAGCTCGCAACTCTATGGCTACACCTTC	CASSNYSSQLYGYTF
few	TRBD2	TRBV29-1	TRBJ2-1	TGCAGCGTTGAAAAGGCGGGGGGCAACGAGCAGTTCTTC	CSVEKAGGNEQFF
NA	NA	TRBV20-1	TRBJ1-1	TGCAGTGCGAGGGTGGGTCCCACCGACACTGAAGCTTTCTTT	CSARVGPTDTEAFF
many	NA	TRBV12-3/TRBV12-4	TRBJ2-6	TGTGCCAGCAAGATGTTGTCTGGGGCCAACGTCCTGACTTTC	CASKMLSGANVLTF
few	NA	TRBV4-2	TRBJ1-1	TGTGCCAGCAGCCAAGAAGGGGGGAACACTGAAGCTTTCTTT	CASSQEGGNTEAFF
NA	NA	TRBV9	TRBJ2-1	TGTGCCAGCAGCGAGGGACCCAGCTACAATGAGCAGTTCTTC	CASSEGPSYNEQFF
NA	TRBD1	TRBV5-1	TRBJ1-1	TGCGCCAGCAGCGCGGGACAGCCCATGAACACTGAAGCTTTCTTT	CASSAGQPMNTEAFF
NA	NA	TRBV5-1	TRBJ2-7	TGCGCCAGCAGCTTGGGGTATGGGTTTGTGGGACACAGCTCCTACGAGCAGTACTTC	CASSLGYGFVGHSSYEQYF
few	TRBD1	TRBV20-1	TRBJ1-2	TGCAGTGCTAGACACAGTCTGACAGGGGGCATTGGCTACACCTTC	CSARHSLTGGIGYTF
many	NA	TRBV7-8	TRBJ2-2	TGTGCCAGCAGCTTTGGGGCCAGGGACACCGGGGAGCTGTTTTTT	CASSFGARDTGELFF
NA	NA	TRBV6-1	TRBJ2-3	TGTGCCAGCGGGAATGCTTTAGAGGGAGGCACAGATACGCAGTATTTT	CASGNALEGGTDTQYF
NA	NA	TRBV12-3/TRBV12-4	TRBJ2-3	TGTGCCAGCAGTTCCACCGACACCTCTCATCCGGATACGCAGTATTTT	CASSSTDTSHPDTQYF
NA	NA	TRBV4-3	TRBJ2-5	TGCGCCAGCAGCCAAGCTAGGGGGGGGGCGTTAGAGACCCAGTACTTC	CASSQARGGALETQYF
NA	NA	TRBV6-6	TRBJ2-4	TGTGCCAGCAGTTCAGACCCCTGGAGGCGGGTAAACATTCAGTACTTC	CASSSDPWRRVNIQYF
few	TRBD1	TRBV11-2	TRBJ2-7	TGTGCCAGCAGCAGAAACCGGGACAGCGAGCAGTACTTC	CASSRNRDSEQYF
NA	NA	TRBV20-1	TRBJ2-6	TGCAGTGCTAGCTGGCCGCGGGTCGATGGGGCCAACGTCCTGACTTTC	CSASWPRVDGANVLTF
few	TRBD2	TRBV20-1	TRBJ2-5	TGCAGTGCATCCTCCCCGGCGACTAGCGCGGAAGGGGAGCAGTACTTC	CSASSPATSAEGEQYF
NA	NA	TRBV10-3	TRBJ2-7	TGTGCCATCAGCTCCGGGACCAAGTACGAGCAGTACTTC	CAISSGTKYEQYF
few	TRBD1	TRBV4-1	TRBJ1-5	TGCGCCAGCAGCCAAAGGGCAGGGGGGGATCAGCCCCAGCATTTT	CASSQRAGGDQPQHF
NA	NA	TRBV4-1	TRBJ1-1	TGCGCCAGCGGCGTAAGCGGAACCGCTATGAACACTGAAGCTTTCTTT	CASGVSGTAMNTEAFF
many	NA	TRBV29-1	TRBJ2-7	TGCAGCGTTGTACAGGCTTCCTCCTACGAGCAGTACTTC	CSVVQASSYEQYF
NA	TRBD1	TRBV10-3	TRBJ2-5	TGTGCCATCGGCGGGACAGGGAGGGGAGAGACCCAGTACTTC	CAIGGTGRGETQYF